These 18 T cell receptor beta chains came from one sample sequenced in a study of cytomegalovirus exposure and HLA in healthy donors (dated by TCRdb to the late 2010s). Receptor libraries were prepared by the immunoSEQ multiplex PCR assay. The multiplex PCR relied on a mix of 60 forward primers for TCR Vbeta segments and 13 reverse primers for TCR Jbeta segments. TCRdb provides this immuneACCESS table in a form limited to in-frame rearrangements. Some clones are lacking; in checked studies, under half of them reflect an unresolved V gene, and why the rest are absent is not known. Here the sample has 110,000 to 150,000 clones; about four fifths occur a single time. The top ten constitute around 2.5% of the sample. The specimen was PBMCs. Source of these receptors: a woman aged 18-29 years in good health and CMV-seropositive.

The chain has TRBV19 and TRBJ2-3, with D maybe TRBD2 (5 bases). Looked up from germline, CDR1 is LNHDA and CDR2 is SQIVND (reference sequence). Trimming shortened V by 7 bases and J by 2 bases, and 13 bases separated the two germline ends. This CDR3 has 14 residues. CDR3: CASTRGAYTDTQYF. DNA of the CDR3: TGTGCCAGTACCCGGGGAGCCTACACAGATACGCAGTATTTT. Full variable domain (outside the CDR3, taken from reference TRBV19 and TRBJ2-3): DGGITQSPKYLFRKEGQNVTLSCEQNLNHDAMYWYRQDPGQGLRLIYYSQIVNDFQKGDIAEGYSVSREKKESFPLTVTSAQKNPTAFYLCASTRGAYTDTQYFGPGTRLTVL.

This clone appeared once. The V gene is TRBV11-2, the J gene TRBJ1-1; D possibly corresponds to TRBD1 (5 bases). In germline, CDR1 is SGHAT, CDR2 FQNNGV. CDR3 length: 15 residues. Trimming stripped 1 base from V and 11 bases from J, with 20 bases between. This chain's CDR3 is CASSLVRGMGVHAFF. In DNA form, the CDR3 reads TGTGCCAGCAGCTTAGTGCGGGGGATGGGGGTTCACGCTTTCTTT.

J is TRBJ1-2 and V is TRBV19; D not resolved. CDR1 and CDR2 (germline): LNHDA, SQIVND (reference sequence). The CDR3 spans 13 residues. With 3 bases removed from V and 8 bases from J, the gap between germline ends came to 13 bases. CDR3 nucleotide sequence: TGTGCCAGTAGTATTCGTCCGGTGCGGGGCTACACCTTC. Protein: CASSIRPVRGYTF.

The J gene is TRBJ1-2, the V gene TRBV4-1; TRBD1 matches at 9 bases. The CDR3 has 16 amino acids. V was clipped by 1 base and J by 8 bases; unmatched bases: 11. Germline loops: CDR1 MGHRA, CDR2 YSYEKL. The CDR3 nucleotides are TGCGCCAGCAGCCAAGTAGGGACAGGGAGAAATGACGGCTACACCTTC. Translated, it gives CASSQVGTGRNDGYTF.

Here the CDR3 DNA reads TGCGCCAGCAGCTTTTTGGGGACAGGGGGACCATCTTTTCAAGAGACCCAGTACTTC. It codes for CASSFLGTGGPSFQETQYF. This sequence joins TRBV5-1 and TRBJ2-5, with 11 bases aligning to TRBD1. The germline V gene has CDR1 SGHRS and CDR2 YFSETQ. With V trimmed by 2 bases and J by 2 bases, 14 bases remained unmatched. CDR3 length: 19 amino acids.

This clone was observed a few times. This chain connects TRBV6-5 to TRBJ2-2; D not certain. CDR1 is MNHEY, CDR2 SVGAGI, per germline. V dropped 2 bases and J dropped 4 bases, with 8 bases sitting between them. The CDR3 totals 14 residues. In nucleotides, the CDR3 is TGTGCCAGCAGTTACCGGCCGGGCACCGGGGAGCTGTTTTTT. This gives the protein CASSYRPGTGELFF.

The chain employs TRBV18 and TRBJ1-5; TRBD1 matches 9 bases. This CDR3 spans 15 amino acids. Per germline, CDR1 KGHSH and CDR2 LQKENI. The trim removed 3 bases at V and 4 bases at J, leaving 4 bases unmatched. The chain's CDR3 is CASSPGQGRNQPQHF. The CDR3 nucleotides read TGTGCCAGCTCACCTGGACAGGGGAGAAATCAGCCCCAGCATTTT.

This chain joins TRBV29-1 and TRBJ1-2; D is possibly TRBD1 (5 bases). CDR3 size: 11 residues. Trimming took 4 bases from V and 8 from J, leaving 11 bases between them. CDR1 and CDR2 from the germline V gene are SQVTM and ANQGSEA. The CDR3 DNA reads as TGCAGCGTTGTAAAGGGGTACGGCTACACCTTC. Amino acid sequence: CSVVKGYGYTF. Using reference TRBV29-1 and TRBJ1-2 for the parts outside the CDR3, the full variable domain is SAVISQKPSRDICQRGTSLTIQCQVDSQVTMMFWYRQQPGQSLTLIATANQGSEATYESGFVIDKFPISRPNLTFSTLTVSNMSPEDSSIYLCSVVKGYGYTFGSGTRLTVV.

CDR3: CASTLSGPVMNTEAFF. CDR3 coding DNA: TGTGCCAGCACCCTTAGCGGCCCCGTGATGAACACTGAAGCTTTCTTT. This chain links TRBV28 with TRBJ1-1; D is undetermined. CDR3 size: 16 residues. The V end was cut by 7 bases, the J end by 0 bases, with 18 bases between. Germline CDR1 and CDR2: MDHEN and SYDVKM. Using reference TRBV28 and TRBJ1-1 for the parts outside the CDR3, the full variable domain is DVKVTQSSRYLVKRTGEKVFLECVQDMDHENMFWYRQDPGLGLRLIYFSYDVKMKEKGDIPEGYSVSREKKERFSLILESASTNQTSMYLCASTLSGPVMNTEAFFGQGTRLTVV.

V usage is TRBV18 and J usage is TRBJ1-6; D uncertain. The germline gives CDR1 KGHSH, CDR2 LQKENI. The CDR3 has 14 residues. With 5 bases removed from V and 7 bases from J, the gap between germline ends came to 12 bases. Here the CDR3 reads CASSSLEENSPLHF. In nucleotides, the CDR3 is TGTGCCAGCTCATCCCTGGAGGAGAATTCACCCCTCCACTTT.

The chain recombines TRBV5-1 with TRBJ2-7, with D possibly matching TRBD1 (5 bases). The germline V gene encodes CDR1 SGHRS and CDR2 YFSETQ. This CDR3 region has 15 residues. The ends were cut back, 3 bases at V and 0 bases at J, with 13 bases in the middle. In DNA form, the CDR3 reads TGCGCCAGCAGCTCTAGGACAACGAGCTCCTACGAGCAGTACTTC. It codes for CASSSRTTSSYEQYF.

This sequence joins TRBV7-2 and TRBJ2-5; 9 bases fit TRBD2. The junction had 6 bases not matched to a gene; V was cut back by 2 bases and J by 5 bases. Germline CDR1 SGHTA, CDR2 FQGNSA. This CDR3 contains 15 residues. The CDR3 spells CASSLPSGVSETQYF. The DNA of the CDR3 is TGTGCCAGCAGCTTACCTAGCGGGGTCAGTGAGACCCAGTACTTC.

V gene TRBV4-1 combines with J gene TRBJ1-1; unclear D gene. Germline assignment: CDR1 MGHRA and CDR2 YSYEKL. This CDR3 has 12 residues. Trimming took 4 bases from V and 3 from J, leaving 6 bases between them. The CDR3, as DNA: TGCGCCAGCAGCCGAGGCGACACTGAAGCTTTCTTT. This translates into CASSRGDTEAFF.

The chain is built from TRBV10-1 and TRBJ2-1, with 10 bases fitting TRBD2. Germline lookup yields CDR1 WNHNN and CDR2 SYGVQD (reference sequence). This CDR3 is built from 14 residues. V shed 5 bases, J shed 8 bases, and the junction held 6 bases outside the gene matches. This CDR3 is CASSSGGALDEQFF. CDR3 sequence (DNA): TGCGCCAGCAGTAGCGGGGGGGCCCTCGATGAGCAGTTCTTC.

CDR3 protein: CASSPARVRPNTEAFF. DNA of the CDR3: TGTGCCAGCAGCCCGGCCAGGGTCAGACCGAACACTGAAGCTTTCTTT. V is TRBV5-6 and J is TRBJ1-1, with D possibly TRBD1 on 5 matching bases. The CDR3 is 16 residues long. In germline, CDR1 is SGHDT, CDR2 YYEEEE. The V end was cut by 4 bases, the J end by 1 base, with 17 bases between.

The rearrangement links TRBV7-2 to TRBJ1-1; 11 bases agree with TRBD1. CDR1 and CDR2 from the germline V gene are SGHTA and FQGNSA. Trimming took 5 bases from V and 6 from J; bases not matched to a gene: 8. This CDR3 is 15 amino acids long. CDR3 DNA: TGTGCCAGCAGCAACCCAGGGGGACAGGGGGCTGAAGCTTTCTTT. It specifies CASSNPGGQGAEAFF. The whole variable domain, remainder taken from reference TRBV7-2 and TRBJ1-1, is GAGVSQSPSNKVTEKGKDVELRCDPISGHTALYWYRQSLGQGLEFLIYFQGNSAPDKSGLPSDRFSAERTGGSVSTLTIQRTQQEDSAVYLCASSNPGGQGAEAFFGQGTRLTVV.

This chain uses TRBV11-2 with TRBJ1-3; D is unresolved. Germline V gene data show CDR1 as SGHAT and CDR2 as FQNNGV. Deletions cut 0 bases from V and 0 bases from J, with 9 bases between. The CDR3 totals 16 residues. CDR3 sequence reads: CASSLEGPFSGNTIYF. The CDR3 DNA sequence: TGTGCCAGCAGCTTAGAGGGCCCTTTCTCTGGAAACACCATATATTTT.

V and J are TRBV2 and TRBJ2-7; TRBD2 might be the D (7 bases). Germline assignment: CDR1 SNHLY and CDR2 FYNNEI. The V gene lost 3 bases and the J gene lost 4 bases, with 13 bases spanning the gap. This CDR3 region has 14 residues. CDR3 region: CASSDTGGRYEQYF. The CDR3 DNA sequence: TGTGCCAGCAGTGATACCGGGGGGCGATACGAGCAGTACTTC.